The entry below gives a single T cell receptor beta chain sequence along with its context. The record originates from a study of T cell clones after liver transplantation. TCRdb keeps only in-frame clones here, not all; method: immunoSEQ multiplex PCR. The sample has 68,000 or so clones, about 91% seen once. Looked up from germline, CDR1 is SGDLS and CDR2 is YYNGEE. V lost 0 bases, J lost 10 bases, and 13 bases lay in between. The CDR3 length is 13 residues. The sequencing here drew on CD4+ T cells from blood, taken roughly 26 months after liver transplant. V gene TRBV9 combines with J gene TRBJ1-1; no clear D. This TCR was recovered from a human patient who received a liver transplant. Some T cells may have come from the graft donor. CDR3 nucleotide sequence: TGTGCCAGCAGCGTAGATGTGGAGACGTTAGCTTTCTTT. This encodes CASSVDVETLAFF. The variable domain in full, with the rest retrieved from reference TRBV9 and TRBJ1-1, is DSGVTQTPKHLITATGQRVTLRCSPRSGDLSVYWYQQSLDQGLQFLIQYYNGEERAKGNILERFSAQQFPDLHSELNLSSLELGDSALYFCASSVDVETLAFFGQGTRLTVV.